This T cell receptor (beta chain) was profiled in a study of blood T cells in healthy people across ages. Germline CDR1 reads MNHEY; CDR2 reads SMNVEV (reference sequence). This CDR3 is built from 14 residues. It was with a sample-barcoded 5' primer and a J-beta primer mix that a second PCR of roughly 6 to 12 cycles was run. TCRdb re-called the 5' RACE reads through MiXCR, storing one row per CDR3 protein. The profile shows about 1,000,000 distinct CDR3 sequences, under 45% of them singletons. On this clonotype itself: The antigen is not known.

Findings and limits, study-wide: Among long-lived donors, naive CD4+ cells were more numerous and diversity higher than in aged donors. Unknown donor CMV status possibly confounded expanded clonotype changes.

Sequencing was carried out using blood. This receptor was identified in a woman between 55 and 75 years old in good health. The V call is TRBV27, the J call TRBJ2-4; TRBD2 matches 10 bases. The J call may be in error: the DNA end matches TRBJ2-1 better. The CDR3 DNA follows: TGTGCCAGCAGTTTATCGGGACTAGCGTTTATTCAGTTCTTC. This codes for CASSLSGLAFIQFF.